This is a list of T cell receptor beta chains from one sample in a study of cytomegalovirus exposure and HLA in healthy donors. Libraries were prepared by immunoSEQ multiplex PCR; TCRdb keeps only in-frame clonotypes and omits some of them. The sample consists of more than 120,000 clones, 82% of them appearing once. Material: PBMCs. Receptor source: a male donor in good health and CMV-seronegative. The CDR3 runs from the conserved cysteine through the conserved F or W. The D gene is left open where the match is weak. A row's size may be missing; if present it is once, few, many or a size class.

abundance,d_gene,j_gene,v_gene,len,CDR3nt,CDR3aa
NA,TRBD2,TRBJ2-7,TRBV11-2,15,TGTGCCAGCAGCCGGACTAGCGGGAGCTCCTACGAGCAGTACTTC,CASSRTSGSSYEQYF
NA,TRBD1,TRBJ2-1,TRBV4-3,19,TGCGCCAGCAGCCAAGAGGCGCCGAGGACAGGAGGTAACTACAATGAGCAGTTCTTC,CASSQEAPRTGGNYNEQFF
NA,TRBD1,TRBJ2-6,TRBV6-4,16,TGTGCCAGCAGTGGGACAGGGGGCGCTGGGGCCAACGTCCTGACTTTC,CASSGTGGAGANVLTF
few,NA,TRBJ2-7,TRBV7-2,13,TGTGCCAGCAGCGCGACCGCAGGGTGGGAGCAGTACTTC,CASSATAGWEQYF
NA,TRBD1,TRBJ1-1,TRBV7-9,13,TGTGCCAGCAGCTTGCAGGGGGCCACTGAAGCTTTCTTT,CASSLQGATEAFF
once,TRBD2,TRBJ2-4,TRBV7-2,16,TGTGCCAGCAGCTTACGGCTAGCGGGAGGGCCACACATTCAGTACTTC,CASSLRLAGGPHIQYF
NA,NA,TRBJ1-1,TRBV7-2,14,TGTGCCAGCAGCTTAGCAGGATCGCGGGTGGAAGCTTTCTTT,CASSLAGSRVEAFF
few,TRBD1,TRBJ2-1,TRBV29-1,13,TGCAGCGTAGCCGGGACAGGCGATGGTGAGCAGTTCTTC,CSVAGTGDGEQFF
NA,NA,TRBJ2-3,TRBV4-3,16,TGCGCCAGCAGCCAAGAATTCCGAGCCGAGGTGGATACGCAGTATTTT,CASSQEFRAEVDTQYF
NA,NA,TRBJ2-1,TRBV6-5,15,TGTGCCAGCAGCCCTAGTCGGAGCTCCTACAATGAGCAGTTCTTC,CASSPSRSSYNEQFF
NA,NA,TRBJ1-1,TRBV5-4,16,TGTGCCAGCAGCAACTACAGGGTTGCGATGAACACTGAAGCTTTCTTT,CASSNYRVAMNTEAFF
NA,NA,TRBJ2-7,TRBV7-9,16,TGTGCCAGCAGCTTAACTGGCCAGGCAAGCTCCTACGAGCAGTACTTC,CASSLTGQASSYEQYF
NA,NA,TRBJ2-7,TRBV5-6,13,TGTGCCAGCAGTCCCGTTAACTCCTACGAGCAGTACTTC,CASSPVNSYEQYF
NA,NA,TRBJ1-3,TRBV13,13,TGTGCCAGCAGCCGAAGCACAGTAAACACCATATATTTT,CASSRSTVNTIYF
NA,NA,TRBJ2-2,TRBV19,15,TGTGCCAGTAGTATTTGGGGACTTAACACCGGGGAGCTGTTTTTT,CASSIWGLNTGELFF
NA,NA,TRBJ1-4,TRBV4-3,15,TGCGCCAGCAGCCAAGATTTGCAGGGAAATGAAAAACTGTTTTTT,CASSQDLQGNEKLFF
NA,TRBD1,TRBJ2-5,TRBV5-1,16,TGCGCCAGCATGGGGACAGGTCTATCGTACCAAGAGACCCAGTACTTC,CASMGTGLSYQETQYF
NA,TRBD1,TRBJ2-7,TRBV19,15,TGTGCCAGTAGTGATCTCCTTGGACAGGGACACGAGCAGTACTTC,CASSDLLGQGHEQYF
NA,NA,TRBJ2-1,TRBV9,14,TGTGCCAGCAGCTCCCGGGATTACTACAATGAGCAGTTCTTC,CASSSRDYYNEQFF
few,NA,TRBJ2-1,TRBV10-3,14,TGTGCCATCAGTGAGTCCAGGGACTTCCATGAGCAGTTCTTC,CAISESRDFHEQFF
NA,NA,TRBJ2-7,TRBV5-5,12,TGTGCCAGCAGCTTGACAGAATACGAGCAGTACTTC,CASSLTEYEQYF
NA,NA,TRBJ2-5,TRBV7-9,11,TGTGCCAGCAGTTTCCCGGAGACCCAGTACTTC,CASSFPETQYF
few,NA,TRBJ1-1,TRBV6-5,15,TGTGCCAGCACCGGCCGGGCGACAGGGAACACTGAAGCTTTCTTT,CASTGRATGNTEAFF
NA,NA,TRBJ2-3,TRBV19,11,TGTGCCAGTAGTACTGGGGCCGGCTCGTATTTT,CASSTGAGSYF
NA,NA,TRBJ2-3,TRBV7-3,16,TGTGCCAGCAGCCCAGTGGGCGGGACTAGCACAGATACGCAGTATTTT,CASSPVGGTSTDTQYF
NA,NA,TRBJ2-3,TRBV28,15,TGTGCCAGCAGCCTTGGCCGGGGACTTACTGGTACGCAGTATTTT,CASSLGRGLTGTQYF
NA,NA,TRBJ2-7,TRBV7-2,16,TGTGCCAGCAGCTTAGATTTTCGGCTACAGTCCTACGAGCAGTACTTC,CASSLDFRLQSYEQYF
NA,NA,TRBJ2-1,TRBV11-2,12,TGTGCCAGCAGCTTCCTAAGCAGGGAGCAGTTCTTC,CASSFLSREQFF
NA,NA,TRBJ2-2,TRBV7-3,13,TGTGCCAGCAGCTTAATTCGGGACGGGGAGCTGTTTTTT,CASSLIRDGELFF
NA,TRBD1,TRBJ2-5,TRBV7-2,15,TGTGCCAGCAGTTTCCGGACAGGGGGCGTGGAGACCCAGTACTTC,CASSFRTGGVETQYF
NA,TRBD2,TRBJ2-7,TRBV11-1,18,TGTGCCAGCAGCTTAAATATCGCCCGGGTAGCGGGAGCCTACGAGCAGTACTTC,CASSLNIARVAGAYEQYF